This T cell receptor beta chain was captured by sequencing in a study of blood T cell repertoires in COVID-19 (dated by TCRdb to 2018 to 2020). Looking at the study overall: Samples from collaborators originated in the United States, Italy and Spain and spanned both the acute and convalescent phases of COVID-19. The prospective study material was composed of cDNA or gDNA derived from T cells, B-cell-depleted T cells, or PBMCs. Subjects who had been exposed to COVID-19, were actively infected with it, or had recovered from it provided the deeply sampled blood TCRbeta repertoires that made up the dataset. The repertoires were made available in a free public database intended to serve as a resource for research on the immune response to SARS-CoV-2. The samples were drawn from the first 160 participants of the ongoing ImmuneRACE study and from more than 1,000 subjects provided by 6 global collaborators. The sample metadata nearly always contained a de-identified subject ID, COVID-19 status, age in years and sex. HLA class I and class II types, where available, came from metadata supplied by the sample provider rather than from assay-based typing. Study-wide conclusions, independent of this receptor: Clinical and demographic metadata were provided uncurated, with the amount varying by source and participant.

Whole blood was collected in K2EDTA tubes by collaborating institutions according to the institutions' own protocols. For TCRbeta analysis, collaborators shipped samples in one of three forms: frozen whole blood, isolated PBMCs, or DNA extracted from either of those sample types. The immunoSEQ Assay, a bias-controlled multiplex PCR, was used to amplify TCRbeta CDR3 regions from genomic DNA. Turning to the authors' computational methods: Within the assay, amplification of reference gene primers was used to estimate how many nucleated cells each sample contained. To quantify the absolute abundance of each unique TCRbeta CDR3 rearrangement, sequence reads were collapsed and filtered. For each sample, productive Simpson clonality was calculated by taking the square root of Simpson's diversity index across productive rearrangements. As stored in TCRdb, this immuneACCESS dataset retains in-frame rearrangements with V and J assigned. A fraction of the clones does not appear; measured against another copy, unresolved V genes explain less than half of the discrepancy, and the remainder lacks a known reason. V and J calls plus clone size are reproduced from that table; the DNA served to infer D and trimming. This sample holds 270,000 or so clones; approximately 80% were observed only once. Roughly 8.6% of the sample is held by the ten biggest clonotypes.

V is pared back by 4 bases and J by 2 bases, with 12 bases lying between the germline termini. The CDR3 spans 15 residues, from the cysteine through the phenylalanine. CDR3 DNA only is kept here, 45 bases in frame from base 1. From a lookup of the germline V gene, CDR1 and CDR2 are SNHLY and FYNNEI. To note about this clone: The antigen this receptor binds is unknown. The input lacks base qualities; no much larger clone sits a single base away.

The chain joins TRBV2 to TRBJ1-3, with no D gene named confidently. This clonotype was obtained from a human donor in a cohort sampled during active COVID-19. The material sequenced was peripheral blood. The DNA is TGTGCCAGCAGTGCTGAGGTAACGGCTGGAAACACCATATATTTT. Translation gives CASSAEVTAGNTIYF.